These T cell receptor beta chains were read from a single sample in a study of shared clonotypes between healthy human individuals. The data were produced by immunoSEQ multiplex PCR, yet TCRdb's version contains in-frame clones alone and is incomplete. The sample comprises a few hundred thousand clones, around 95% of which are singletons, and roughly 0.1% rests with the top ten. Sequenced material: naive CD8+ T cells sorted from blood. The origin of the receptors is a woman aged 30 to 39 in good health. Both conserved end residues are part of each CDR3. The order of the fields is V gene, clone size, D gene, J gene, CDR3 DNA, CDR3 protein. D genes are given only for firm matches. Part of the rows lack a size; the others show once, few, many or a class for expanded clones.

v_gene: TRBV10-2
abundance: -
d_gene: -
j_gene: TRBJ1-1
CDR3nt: TGCGCCAGCCATTGGCAGCCGAACACTGAAGCTTTCTTT
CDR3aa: CASHWQPNTEAFF

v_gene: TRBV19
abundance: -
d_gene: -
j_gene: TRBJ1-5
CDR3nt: TGTGCCAGTAGTAATAGCAATCAGCCCCAGCATTTT
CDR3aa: CASSNSNQPQHF

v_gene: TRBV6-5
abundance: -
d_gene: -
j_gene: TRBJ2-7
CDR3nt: TGTGCCAGCAGTGTGGGAAACTACGAGCAGTACTTC
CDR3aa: CASSVGNYEQYF

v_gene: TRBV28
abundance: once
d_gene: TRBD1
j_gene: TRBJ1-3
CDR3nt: TGTGCCACCATCGACAGGGGGCTTAACACCATATATTTT
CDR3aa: CATIDRGLNTIYF

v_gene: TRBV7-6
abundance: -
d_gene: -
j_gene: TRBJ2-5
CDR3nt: TGTGCCAGCAGCTTAGTTAGGGAGGAGACCCAGTACTTC
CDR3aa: CASSLVREETQYF

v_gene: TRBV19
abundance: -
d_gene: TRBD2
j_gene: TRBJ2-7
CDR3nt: TGTGCCAGTAGCCCGGCTAGCGGCTCCTACGAGCAGTACTTC
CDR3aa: CASSPASGSYEQYF

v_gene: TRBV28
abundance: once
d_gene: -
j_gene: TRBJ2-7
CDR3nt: TGTGCCAGCAGTGATAGAACGAGAAACTACGAGCAGTACTTC
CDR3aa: CASSDRTRNYEQYF

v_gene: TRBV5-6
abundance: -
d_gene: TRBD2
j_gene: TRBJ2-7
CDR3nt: TGTGCCAGCAGTCTTAGCGGGAAGGACTACGAGCAGTACTTC
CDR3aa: CASSLSGKDYEQYF

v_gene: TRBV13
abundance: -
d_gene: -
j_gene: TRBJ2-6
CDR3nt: TGTGCCAGCAGCTTTCTAGGGGAGGCTGGGGCCAACGTCCTGACTTTC
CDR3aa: CASSFLGEAGANVLTF

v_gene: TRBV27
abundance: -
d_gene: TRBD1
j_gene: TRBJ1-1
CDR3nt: TGTGCCAGCAGTAGCGGACGCGGGACAGGGAACACTGAAGCTTTCTTT
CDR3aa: CASSSGRGTGNTEAFF

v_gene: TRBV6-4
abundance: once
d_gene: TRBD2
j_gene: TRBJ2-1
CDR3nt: TGTGCCAGCAGTGGGACTAGCGGGGACGATGAGCAGTTCTTC
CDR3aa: CASSGTSGDDEQFF

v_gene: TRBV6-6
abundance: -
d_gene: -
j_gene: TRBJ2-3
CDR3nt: TGTGCCAGCAGTTACTCCGGCGGGATAGCAGATACGCAGTATTTT
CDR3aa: CASSYSGGIADTQYF

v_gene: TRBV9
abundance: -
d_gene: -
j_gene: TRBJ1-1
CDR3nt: TGTGCCAGCAGCGAGGCAGACAACACTGAAGCTTTCTTT
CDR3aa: CASSEADNTEAFF

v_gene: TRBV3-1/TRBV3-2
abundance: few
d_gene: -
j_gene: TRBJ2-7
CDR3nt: TGTGCCAGCAGCCCAGGGCAAGACTTC
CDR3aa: CASSPGQDF

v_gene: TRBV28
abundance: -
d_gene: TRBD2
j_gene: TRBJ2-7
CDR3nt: TGTGCCAGCAGTTTCCGCAGCGGGGACGAGCAGTACTTC
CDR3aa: CASSFRSGDEQYF

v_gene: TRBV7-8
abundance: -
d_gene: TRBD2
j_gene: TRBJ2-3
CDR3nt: TGTGCCAGCAGCTTAGGGACTAGCGGGGGCACAGATACGCAGTATTTT
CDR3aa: CASSLGTSGGTDTQYF

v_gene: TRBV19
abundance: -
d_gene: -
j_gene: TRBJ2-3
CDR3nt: TGTGCCAGTAGTATCTCCGGGGTAGGGACAGATACGCAGTATTTT
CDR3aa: CASSISGVGTDTQYF

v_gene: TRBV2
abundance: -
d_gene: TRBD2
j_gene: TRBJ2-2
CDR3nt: TGTGCCAGCAGTGAGGGCCCGGGACTAGCGGGAGTCGGGGAGCTGTTTTTT
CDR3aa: CASSEGPGLAGVGELFF

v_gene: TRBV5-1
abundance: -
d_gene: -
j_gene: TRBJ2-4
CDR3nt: TGCGCCAGCAGCGGGACCCGAGAAAACATTCAGTACTTC
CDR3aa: CASSGTRENIQYF

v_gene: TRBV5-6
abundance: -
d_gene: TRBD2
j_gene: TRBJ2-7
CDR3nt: TGTGCCAGCAGTCCCGGGACTAGCGCTTACGAGCAGTACTTC
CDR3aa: CASSPGTSAYEQYF

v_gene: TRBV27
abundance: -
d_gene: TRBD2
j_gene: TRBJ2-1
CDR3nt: TGTGCCAGCTCGTTGGGGCTAGCGGGAGATGAGCAGTTCTTC
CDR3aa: CASSLGLAGDEQFF

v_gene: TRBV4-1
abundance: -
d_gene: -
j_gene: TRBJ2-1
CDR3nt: TGCGCCAGCAGCCCAGTAAAGAGCTCCTACAATGAGCAGTTCTTC
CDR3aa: CASSPVKSSYNEQFF

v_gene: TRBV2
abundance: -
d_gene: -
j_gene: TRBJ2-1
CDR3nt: TGTGCCAGCAGCGAGAGGGGTAATGAGCAGTTCTTC
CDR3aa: CASSERGNEQFF

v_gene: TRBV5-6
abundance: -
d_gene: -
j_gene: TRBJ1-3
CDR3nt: TGTGCCAGCAGCGAAGCCACAGGCTCTGGAAACACCATATATTTT
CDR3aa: CASSEATGSGNTIYF

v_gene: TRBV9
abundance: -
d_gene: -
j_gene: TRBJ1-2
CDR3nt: TGTGCCAGCACCCCTGGTGGTGGGTTATACTATGGCTACACCTTC
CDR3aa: CASTPGGGLYYGYTF

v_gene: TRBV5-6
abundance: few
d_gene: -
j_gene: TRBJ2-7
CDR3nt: TGTGCCAGCAGCTTGGGGAGCTCCTACGAGCAGTACTTC
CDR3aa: CASSLGSSYEQYF

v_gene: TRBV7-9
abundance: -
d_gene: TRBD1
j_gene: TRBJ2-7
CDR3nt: TGTGCCAGCAGCTCAGGGGACAGGCCCGACTACGAGCAGTACTTC
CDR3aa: CASSSGDRPDYEQYF

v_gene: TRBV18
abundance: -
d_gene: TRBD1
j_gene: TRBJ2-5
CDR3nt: TGTGCCAGCTCACCCTCAGGGGGTTCAGAGACCCAGTACTTC
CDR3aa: CASSPSGGSETQYF

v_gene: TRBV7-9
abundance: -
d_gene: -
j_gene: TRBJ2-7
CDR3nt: TGTGCCAGCAGCTTTGGGTATAACGAGCAGTACTTC
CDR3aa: CASSFGYNEQYF

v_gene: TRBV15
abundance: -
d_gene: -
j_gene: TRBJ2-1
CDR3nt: TGTGCCACCACCTCGGCGGGACAAAATATCAATGAGCAGTTCTTC
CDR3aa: CATTSAGQNINEQFF